This T cell receptor beta chain was captured by sequencing in a study of tumor and adjacent non-tumor tissue in lung cancer. Study conclusions and caveats: Tumor repertoires had a smaller top 100 clone share than normal lung.

The germline V gene encodes CDR1 DFQATT and CDR2 SNEGSKA (reference sequence). The CDR3 length is 14 residues. RNA was extracted from bulk tissue without any cell sorting. Distant lung tissue was collected more than 3 cm away from the tumor edge. The library came from three nested PCR rounds adapted from ARM-PCR protocols. TCRdb recomputed calls from the multiplex PCR reads with MiXCR, one row per CDR3 protein. This sample yields around 74,000 distinct CDR3 sequences, of which around 70% are seen a single time; around 30% belongs to the top ten. A word on this clonotype: Its specificity is not known. A read error may be the cause here, since a much bigger clone is one base away.

Sample: distant non-tumor lung tissue. This TCR was sampled from a woman in her forties or fifties with non-small cell lung cancer. The chain is built from TRBV20-1 and TRBJ2-1; D call uncertain. In DNA form, the CDR3 reads TGCAGTGTTAGAGATCTGAGCTCCTACAATGAGCAGTTCTTC. Protein product: CSVRDLSSYNEQFF.